This T cell receptor (beta chain) is drawn from a study of cytomegalovirus exposure and HLA in healthy donors. Study-level results: Many donors carried some public TCRs, although rarity characterized most TCR sequences.

This CDR3 spans 13 amino acids. Trimming removed 5 bases at V and 4 bases at J, with 11 bases between. Germline CDR1 reads MNHEY; CDR2 reads SMNVEV (reference sequence). Regarding this clone: Its antigen is not identified.

TCRdb's copy holds only in-frame clones and misses some; the assay was immunoSEQ multiplex PCR. Counted here are hundreds of thousands of clones, over 80% occurring once; the ten biggest clones make up over 12%. The J gene is TRBJ1-1, the V gene TRBV27, with D possibly matching TRBD1 (5 bases). This clonotype originated in a woman in her twenties or thirties in good health and CMV-seropositive. The specimen was PBMCs. The CDR3 reads CASSTLGGTEAFF. Here the CDR3 DNA reads TGTGCCAGCAGTACCCTCGGGGGCACTGAAGCTTTCTTT.